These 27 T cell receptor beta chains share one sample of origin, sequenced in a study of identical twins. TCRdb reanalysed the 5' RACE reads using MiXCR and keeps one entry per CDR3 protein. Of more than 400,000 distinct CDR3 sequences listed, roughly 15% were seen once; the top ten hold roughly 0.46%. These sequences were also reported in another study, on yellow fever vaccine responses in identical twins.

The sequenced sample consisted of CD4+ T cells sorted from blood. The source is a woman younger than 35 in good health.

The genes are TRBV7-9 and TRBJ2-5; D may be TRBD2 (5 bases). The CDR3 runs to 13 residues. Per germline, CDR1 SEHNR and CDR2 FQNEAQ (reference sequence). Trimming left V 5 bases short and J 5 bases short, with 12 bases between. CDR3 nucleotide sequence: TGTGCCAGCAGCAGGGATGAGGGCGAGACCCAGTACTTC. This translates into CASSRDEGETQYF.

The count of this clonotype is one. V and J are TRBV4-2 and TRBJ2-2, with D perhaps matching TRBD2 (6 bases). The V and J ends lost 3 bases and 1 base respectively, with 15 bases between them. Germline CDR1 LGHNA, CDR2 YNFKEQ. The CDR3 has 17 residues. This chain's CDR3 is CASSQEPGLKNTGELFF. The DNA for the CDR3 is TGTGCCAGCAGCCAGGAACCGGGACTCAAGAACACCGGGGAGCTGTTTTTT.

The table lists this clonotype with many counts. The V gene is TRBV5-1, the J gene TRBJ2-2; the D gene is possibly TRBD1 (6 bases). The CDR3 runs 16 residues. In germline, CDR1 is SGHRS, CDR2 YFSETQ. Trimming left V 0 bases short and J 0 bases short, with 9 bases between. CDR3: CASSLVGQPNTGELFF. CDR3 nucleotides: TGCGCCAGCAGCTTGGTTGGACAGCCGAACACCGGGGAGCTGTTTTTT.

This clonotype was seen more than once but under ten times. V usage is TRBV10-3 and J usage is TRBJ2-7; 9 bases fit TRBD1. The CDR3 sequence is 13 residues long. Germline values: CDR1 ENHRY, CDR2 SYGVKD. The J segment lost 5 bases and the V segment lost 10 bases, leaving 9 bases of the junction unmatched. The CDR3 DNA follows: TGTGCCACAATTGGACAGGGGAATCACGAGCAGTACTTC. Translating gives CATIGQGNHEQYF.

Here the CDR3 DNA reads TGCAGTGTGAGGGCTAGCGGGCCCACAGATACGCAGTATTTT. Its translation is CSVRASGPTDTQYF. This sequence joins TRBV20-1 and TRBJ2-3; 8 bases map to TRBD2. CDR1 is DFQATT, CDR2 SNEGSKA, per germline (reference sequence). The V segment lost 7 bases and the J segment 2 bases; nucleotides outside the gene matches: 8. The CDR3 totals 14 residues.

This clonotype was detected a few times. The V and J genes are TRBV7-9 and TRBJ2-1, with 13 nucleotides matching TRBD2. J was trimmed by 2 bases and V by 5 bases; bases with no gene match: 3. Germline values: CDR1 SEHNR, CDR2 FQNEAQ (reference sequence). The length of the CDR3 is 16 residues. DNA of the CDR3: TGTGCCAGCAGCATGGGGACTAGCGGGACCTACAATGAGCAGTTCTTC. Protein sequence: CASSMGTSGTYNEQFF.

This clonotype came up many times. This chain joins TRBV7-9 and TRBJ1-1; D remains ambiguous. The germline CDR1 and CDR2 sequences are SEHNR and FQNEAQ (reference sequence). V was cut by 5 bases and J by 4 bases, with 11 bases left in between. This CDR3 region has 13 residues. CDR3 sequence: CASSPGVGTEAFF. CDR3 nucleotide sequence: TGTGCCAGCAGCCCGGGAGTGGGCACTGAAGCTTTCTTT. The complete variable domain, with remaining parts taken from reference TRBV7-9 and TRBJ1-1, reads DTGVSQNPRHKITKRGQNVTFRCDPISEHNRLYWYRQTLGQGPEFLTYFQNEAQLEKSRLLSDRFSAERPKGSFSTLEIQRTEQGDSAMYLCASSPGVGTEAFFGQGTRLTVV.

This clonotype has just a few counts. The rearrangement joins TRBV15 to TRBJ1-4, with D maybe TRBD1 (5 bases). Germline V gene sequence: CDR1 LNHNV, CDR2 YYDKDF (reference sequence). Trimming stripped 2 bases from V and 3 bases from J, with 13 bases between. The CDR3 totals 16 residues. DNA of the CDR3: TGTGCCACCAGCAGAAATTTAGGGGTGGCTAATGAAAAACTGTTTTTT. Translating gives CATSRNLGVANEKLFF. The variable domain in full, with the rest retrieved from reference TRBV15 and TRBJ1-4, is DAMVIQNPRYQVTQFGKPVTLSCSQTLNHNVMYWYQQKSSQAPKLLFHYYDKDFNNEADTPDNFQSRRPNTSFCFLDIRSPGLGDTAMYLCATSRNLGVANEKLFFGSGTQLSVL.

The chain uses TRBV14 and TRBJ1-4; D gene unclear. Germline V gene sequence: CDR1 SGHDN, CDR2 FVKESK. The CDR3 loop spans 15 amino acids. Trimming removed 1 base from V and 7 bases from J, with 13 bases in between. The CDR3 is CASSQVSGRGEKLFF. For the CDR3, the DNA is TGTGCCAGCAGCCAAGTCTCGGGAAGAGGTGAAAAACTGTTTTTT. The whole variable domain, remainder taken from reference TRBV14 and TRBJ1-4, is EAGVTQFPSHSVIEKGQTVTLRCDPISGHDNLYWYRRVMGKEIKFLLHFVKESKQDESGMPNNRFLAERTGGTYSTLKVQPAELEDSGVYFCASSQVSGRGEKLFFGSGTQLSVL.

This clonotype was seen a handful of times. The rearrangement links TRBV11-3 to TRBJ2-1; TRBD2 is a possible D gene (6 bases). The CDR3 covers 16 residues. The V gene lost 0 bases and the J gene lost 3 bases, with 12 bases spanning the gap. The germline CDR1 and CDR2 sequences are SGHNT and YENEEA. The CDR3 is CASSLDHSSGYNEQFF. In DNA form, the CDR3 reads TGTGCCAGCAGCTTAGATCATAGTAGCGGCTACAATGAGCAGTTCTTC.

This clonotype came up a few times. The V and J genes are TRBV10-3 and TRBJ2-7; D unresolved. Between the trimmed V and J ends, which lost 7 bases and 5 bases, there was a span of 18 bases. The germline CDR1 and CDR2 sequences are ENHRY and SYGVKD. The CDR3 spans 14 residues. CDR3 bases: TGTGCCATCAAAGGAACCTCGTTAGGCGACGAGCAGTACTTC. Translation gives CAIKGTSLGDEQYF.

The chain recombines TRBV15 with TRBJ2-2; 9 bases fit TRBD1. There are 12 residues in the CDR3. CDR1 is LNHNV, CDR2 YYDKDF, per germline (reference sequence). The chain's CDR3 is CVTGGNTGELFF. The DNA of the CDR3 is TGTGTAACAGGGGGCAACACCGGGGAGCTGTTTTTT.

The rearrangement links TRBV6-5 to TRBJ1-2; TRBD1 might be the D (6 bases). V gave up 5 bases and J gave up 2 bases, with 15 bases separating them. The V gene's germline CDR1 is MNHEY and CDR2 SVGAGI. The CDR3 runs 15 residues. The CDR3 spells CASSHDPQGNYGYTF. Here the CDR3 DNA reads TGTGCCAGCAGTCACGACCCCCAGGGGAACTATGGCTACACCTTC.

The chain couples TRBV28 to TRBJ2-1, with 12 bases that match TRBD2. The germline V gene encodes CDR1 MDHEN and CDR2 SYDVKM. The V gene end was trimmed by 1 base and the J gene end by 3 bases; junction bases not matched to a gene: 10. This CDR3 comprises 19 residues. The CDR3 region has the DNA TGTGCCAGCAGTTTATCTCCATGGAGGACTAGCGGGATCTACAATGAGCAGTTCTTC. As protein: CASSLSPWRTSGIYNEQFF. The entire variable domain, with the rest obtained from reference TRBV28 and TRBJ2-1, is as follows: DVKVTQSSRYLVKRTGEKVFLECVQDMDHENMFWYRQDPGLGLRLIYFSYDVKMKEKGDIPEGYSVSREKKERFSLILESASTNQTSMYLCASSLSPWRTSGIYNEQFFGPGTRLTVL.

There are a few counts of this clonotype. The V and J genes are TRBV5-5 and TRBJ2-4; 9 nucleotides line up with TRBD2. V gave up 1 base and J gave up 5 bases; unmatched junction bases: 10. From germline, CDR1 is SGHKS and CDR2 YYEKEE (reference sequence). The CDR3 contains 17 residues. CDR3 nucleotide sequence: TGTGCCAGCAGCTTGCGGAGTAGCGGGAGCGTCGAAAACATTCAGTACTTC. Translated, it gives CASSLRSSGSVENIQYF.

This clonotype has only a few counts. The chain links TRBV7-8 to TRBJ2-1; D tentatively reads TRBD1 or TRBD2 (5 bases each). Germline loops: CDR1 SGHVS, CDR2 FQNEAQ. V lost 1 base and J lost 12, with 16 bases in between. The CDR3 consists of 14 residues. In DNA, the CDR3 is TGTGCCAGCAGCTTAGGAGAGGGGACGAGGGGGCAGTTCTTC. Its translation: CASSLGEGTRGQFF.

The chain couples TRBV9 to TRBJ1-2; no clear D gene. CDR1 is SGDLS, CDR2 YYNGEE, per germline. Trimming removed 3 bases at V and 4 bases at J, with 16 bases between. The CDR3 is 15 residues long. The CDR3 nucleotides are TGTGCCAGCAGCGCCCCAACCAGACAAGGCTATGGCTACACCTTC. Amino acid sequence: CASSAPTRQGYGYTF.

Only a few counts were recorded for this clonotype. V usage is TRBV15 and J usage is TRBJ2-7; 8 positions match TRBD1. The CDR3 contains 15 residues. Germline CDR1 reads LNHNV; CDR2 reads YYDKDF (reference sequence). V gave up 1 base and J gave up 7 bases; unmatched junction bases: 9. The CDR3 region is CATSRAGQALGEQYF. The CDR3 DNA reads TGTGCCACCAGCAGAGCGGGACAGGCCTTGGGAGAGCAGTACTTC.

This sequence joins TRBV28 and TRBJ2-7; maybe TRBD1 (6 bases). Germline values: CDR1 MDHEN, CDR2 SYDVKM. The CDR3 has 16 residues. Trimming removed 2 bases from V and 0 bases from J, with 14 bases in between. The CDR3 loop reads CASSLNTGISSYEQYF. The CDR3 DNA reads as TGTGCCAGCAGTTTAAACACAGGGATAAGCTCCTACGAGCAGTACTTC.

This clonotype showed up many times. CDR3: CASSTGNTEAFF. The DNA for the CDR3 is TGCGCCAGCAGTACGGGGAACACTGAAGCTTTCTTT. This chain uses TRBV5-1 with TRBJ1-1; no clear D. CDR1 is SGHRS and CDR2 is YFSETQ in the germline V gene. CDR3 size: 12 residues. V shed 5 bases and J shed 1 base, with 6 bases lying between them.

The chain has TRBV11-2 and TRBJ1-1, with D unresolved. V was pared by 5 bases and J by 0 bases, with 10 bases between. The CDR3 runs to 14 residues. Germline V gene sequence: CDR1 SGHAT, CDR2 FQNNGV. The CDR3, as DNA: TGTGCCAGCAGCCCGGACCAATTGAACACTGAAGCTTTCTTT. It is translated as CASSPDQLNTEAFF.

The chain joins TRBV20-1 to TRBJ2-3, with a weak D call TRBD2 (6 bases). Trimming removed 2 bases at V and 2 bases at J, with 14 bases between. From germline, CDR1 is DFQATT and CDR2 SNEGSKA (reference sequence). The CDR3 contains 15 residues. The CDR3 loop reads CSARLSGSVTDTQYF. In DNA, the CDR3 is TGCAGTGCTAGACTAAGCGGGTCCGTCACAGATACGCAGTATTTT.

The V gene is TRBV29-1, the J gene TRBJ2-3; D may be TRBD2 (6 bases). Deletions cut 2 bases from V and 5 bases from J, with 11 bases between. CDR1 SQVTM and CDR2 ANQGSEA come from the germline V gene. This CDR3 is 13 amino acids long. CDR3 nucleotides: TGCAGCGTTGAATGGGGGGTGGGAGATACGCAGTATTTT. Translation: CSVEWGVGDTQYF.

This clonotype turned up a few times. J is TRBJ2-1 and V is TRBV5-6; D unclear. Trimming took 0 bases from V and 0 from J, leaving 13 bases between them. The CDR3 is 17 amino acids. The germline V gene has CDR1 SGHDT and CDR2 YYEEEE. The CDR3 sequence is CASSLESKYSSYNEQFF. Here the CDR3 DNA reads TGTGCCAGCAGCTTGGAAAGCAAATACAGCTCCTACAATGAGCAGTTCTTC.

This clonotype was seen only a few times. The CDR3 DNA is TGCGCCAGCAGCCCAGGAGCCGGACTAGCGGGAGGCTACGAGCAGTACTTC. Translating gives CASSPGAGLAGGYEQYF. The chain couples TRBV5-1 to TRBJ2-7, with TRBD2 matching 14 bases. From germline, CDR1 is SGHRS and CDR2 YFSETQ. The CDR3 runs 17 residues. J lost 3 bases, V lost 4 bases, and 9 bases had no gene match.

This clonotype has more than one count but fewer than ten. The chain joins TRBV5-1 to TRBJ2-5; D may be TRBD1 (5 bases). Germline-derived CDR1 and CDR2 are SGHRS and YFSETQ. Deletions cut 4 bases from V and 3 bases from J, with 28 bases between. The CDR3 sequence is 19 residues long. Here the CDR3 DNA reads TGCGCCAGCAGCCCCCGTGGGGCATGGGGAAGGGGATCTGAAGAGACCCAGTACTTC. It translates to CASSPRGAWGRGSEETQYF.

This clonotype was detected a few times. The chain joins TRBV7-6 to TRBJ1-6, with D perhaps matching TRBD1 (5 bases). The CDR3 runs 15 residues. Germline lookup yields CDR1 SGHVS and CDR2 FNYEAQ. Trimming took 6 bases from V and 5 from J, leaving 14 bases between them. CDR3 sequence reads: CASSSQETNNSPLHF. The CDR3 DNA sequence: TGTGCCAGCAGTTCACAGGAGACCAATAATTCACCCCTCCACTTT.